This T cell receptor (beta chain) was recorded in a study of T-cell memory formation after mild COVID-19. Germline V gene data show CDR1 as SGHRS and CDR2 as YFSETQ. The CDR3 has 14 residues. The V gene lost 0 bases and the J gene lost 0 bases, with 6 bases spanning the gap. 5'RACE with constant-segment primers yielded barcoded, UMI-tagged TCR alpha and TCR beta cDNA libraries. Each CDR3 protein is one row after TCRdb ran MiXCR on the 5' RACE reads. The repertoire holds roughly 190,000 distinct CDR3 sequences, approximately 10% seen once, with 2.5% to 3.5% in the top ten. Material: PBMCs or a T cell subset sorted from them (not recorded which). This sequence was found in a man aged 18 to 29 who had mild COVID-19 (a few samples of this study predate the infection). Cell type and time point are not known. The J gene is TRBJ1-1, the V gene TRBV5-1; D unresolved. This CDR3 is CASSLAAMNTEAFF. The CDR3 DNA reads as TGCGCCAGCAGCTTGGCGGCCATGAACACTGAAGCTTTCTTT.